Listed here is a single T cell receptor (beta chain). Its cognate antigen is unknown. Clones were read by immunoSEQ multiplex PCR, and TCRdb kept only the in-frame ones, dropping some. This repertoire shows about 58,000 clones, 85% to 90% found once; its top ten account for around 5.4%. The data originate from a study of PD-1 blockade in classical Hodgkin lymphoma. Findings and limits, study-wide: By C4D1, CD4+ diversity increased significantly, especially in complete responders. Anyone who began nivolumab under 1 year after ASCT was excluded. Before treatment, complete responders showed about the same diversity as newly diagnosed patients. Compared with healthy donors, newly diagnosed patients reportedly showed lower baseline TCR diversity.

The patients all showed relapse after autologous stem cell transplantation, while their brentuximab vedotin exposure varied. The CDR3 spans 14 residues. CDR1 is SNHLY, CDR2 FYNNEI, per germline. V was shortened by 9 bases and J by 2 bases, with 15 bases between the two germline ends. The rearrangement uses TRBV2 and TRBJ2-3; D may be TRBD1 (6 bases). The sample here was peripheral blood mononuclear cells (PBMCs), taken before the second cycle of nivolumab. The sequence came from a human donor with classical Hodgkin lymphoma. CDR3 protein: CASYREIITDTQYF. The CDR3 DNA sequence: TGTGCCAGTTACAGGGAAATCATCACAGATACGCAGTATTTT.